These 12 T cell receptor beta chains originate from one sample sequenced in a study of beta chain features in type 1 diabetes. The authors reverse transcribed all of the isolated RNA, so sequencing captured expressed TCRB transcripts. Assay used: immunoSEQ multiplex PCR; TCRdb lists only in-frame clones, some missing. The table records a few hundred thousand clones, less than 15% of them present only once. The material sequenced was naive CD4+ T cells from blood. The receptors were gathered from a woman under 30 in good health.

This sequence joins TRBV29-1 and TRBJ2-1; TRBD2 agrees at 10 bases. The CDR3 loop spans 18 amino acids. Trimming cost V 6 bases and J 1 base; bases outside gene matches: 15. Germline V CDR1 and CDR2: SQVTM, ANQGSEA. The CDR3 sequence: CSVLNSGRSLRSYNEQFF. The CDR3 DNA sequence: TGCAGCGTGTTAAATAGCGGGAGGTCCCTTCGGTCCTACAATGAGCAGTTCTTC.

This clone came up a few times. CDR3 amino acids: CASSLGTFIAGANVLTF. The DNA for the CDR3 is TGTGCCAGCAGCTTAGGGACATTTATCGCTGGGGCCAACGTCCTGACTTTC. V is TRBV7-9 and J is TRBJ2-6, with D tentatively TRBD1 (5 bases). There are 17 residues in the CDR3. V was clipped by 1 base and J by 2 bases, with 12 bases between them. CDR1 and CDR2 (germline): SEHNR, FQNEAQ (reference sequence).

The genes are TRBV7-2 and TRBJ2-3; 15 bases match TRBD2. In germline, CDR1 is SGHTA, CDR2 FQGNSA. This CDR3 contains 17 residues. V dropped 5 bases and J dropped 2; count of bases not matched to a gene: 5. The CDR3 is CASSPGLAGGFTDTQYF. CDR3 coding DNA: TGTGCCAGCAGCCCAGGACTAGCGGGAGGGTTCACAGATACGCAGTATTTT.

There are a few counts of this clone. The chain is built from TRBV5-1 and TRBJ2-3, with D possibly being TRBD2 (6 bases). The V gene lost 1 base and the J gene lost 0 bases, with 12 bases spanning the gap. The CDR3 covers 16 residues. The germline V gene has CDR1 SGHRS and CDR2 YFSETQ. In DNA form, the CDR3 reads TGCGCCAGCAGCTTGAATGGCGGGATAAGCACAGATACGCAGTATTTT. This gives the protein CASSLNGGISTDTQYF.

In its sample, this clone was seen once. The DNA of the CDR3 is TGCGCCAGCAGCACCGGACAGGGGGCCCACGAGCAGTACTTC. It codes for CASSTGQGAHEQYF. The chain couples TRBV5-1 to TRBJ2-7, with TRBD1 identical over 11 bases. CDR3 length: 14 residues. In germline, CDR1 is SGHRS, CDR2 YFSETQ. J lost 5 bases, V lost 4 bases, and 5 bases had no gene match.

The sample holds one count of this clone. The rearrangement joins TRBV4-3 to TRBJ2-1; TRBD2 aligns across 12 bases. The V segment lost 4 bases and the J segment 9 bases; nucleotides outside the gene matches: 7. The CDR3 sequence is 15 residues long. From germline, CDR1 is LGHNA and CDR2 YSLEER. CDR3 region: CASSPLAGGPLEQFF. DNA of the CDR3: TGCGCCAGCAGCCCCCTAGCGGGAGGGCCTCTTGAGCAGTTCTTC.

V usage is TRBV6-6 and J usage is TRBJ2-6; unclear D gene. The CDR3 consists of 13 residues. V was shortened by 0 bases and J by 13 bases, with 10 bases between the two germline ends. Per the germline V gene, CDR1 is MNHNY and CDR2 is SVGAGI (reference sequence). CDR3 sequence: CASSYSGRWVLTF. Written as DNA, the CDR3 is TGTGCCAGCAGTTACTCGGGCAGGTGGGTCCTGACTTTC.

The chain employs TRBV30 and TRBJ1-1; D ambiguous. The CDR3 runs to 12 residues. CDR1 and CDR2 from the germline V gene are GTSNPN and SVGIG (reference sequence). DNA for the CDR3: TGTGCTTTGGAACAGCCCAACACTGAAGCTTTCTTT. This encodes CALEQPNTEAFF.

In this sample, this clone turned up a few times. The rearrangement uses TRBV11-2 and TRBJ2-1; 9 bases agree with TRBD2. The CDR3 runs 15 residues. V lost 5 bases to trimming and J lost 4 bases; unmatched junction nucleotides: 6. Germline V CDR1 and CDR2: SGHAT, FQNNGV. CDR3 sequence: CASSPRTSAYNEQFF. In nucleotides, the CDR3 is TGTGCCAGCAGCCCCAGGACTAGCGCTTACAATGAGCAGTTCTTC.

The chain recombines TRBV29-1 with TRBJ2-7; 9 nucleotides align to TRBD1. The CDR3 has 15 amino acids. The ends lost 3 bases at V and 5 bases at J; junction bases unmatched: 11. Looked up from germline, CDR1 is SQVTM and CDR2 is ANQGSEA. The CDR3 region has the DNA TGCAGCGTTGAGGGACAGGGTGGAGGGTCCGACGAGCAGTACTTC. Protein sequence: CSVEGQGGGSDEQYF.

This rearrangement joins TRBV29-1 to TRBJ1-5; TRBD1 matches at 8 bases. V shed 4 bases and J 3 bases; nucleotides not matched to a gene: 5. The CDR3 loop spans 14 amino acids. The germline V gene has CDR1 SQVTM and CDR2 ANQGSEA. CDR3 in DNA: TGCAGCGTTGGGACAGGGAACTTCAATCAGCCCCAGCATTTT. This sequence encodes CSVGTGNFNQPQHF.

The V call is TRBV5-1, the J call TRBJ2-5; D possibly corresponds to TRBD2 (6 bases). CDR1 SGHRS and CDR2 YFSETQ come from the germline V gene. The CDR3 contains 15 residues. V lost 0 bases, J lost 3 bases, and 12 bases lay in between. The CDR3 DNA follows: TGCGCCAGCAGCTTGGAAGGAGGGACCAAAGAGACCCAGTACTTC. It encodes CASSLEGGTKETQYF.